This TCR beta chain stems from a study of blood T cell repertoires in COVID-19. About the study: Researchers got acute and convalescent COVID-19 samples from the United States, Italy and Spain.

CDR1 is SGDLS, CDR2 YYNGEE, per germline. The V and J ends lost 0 bases and 4 bases, in that order; junction bases with no gene match: 7. This CDR3 has 17 amino acids. Sequenced by immunoSEQ multiplex PCR; TCRdb stores in-frame clones only, minus some. Of approximately 100,000 clones in the sample, roughly 85% were seen once. This clonotype was obtained from a woman aged 70-85 years with active or convalescent COVID-19. The chain employs TRBV9 and TRBJ2-5, with TRBD2 matching 12 bases. Material: peripheral blood. The CDR3: CASSVVASGGARETQYF. DNA for the CDR3: TGTGCCAGCAGCGTAGTTGCTAGCGGGGGGGCCAGAGAGACCCAGTACTTC.